These 12 T cell receptor beta chains share one sample of origin, sequenced in a study of blood T cell repertoires in COVID-19. Sequencing used immunoSEQ multiplex PCR; TCRdb keeps in-frame clones, though not all of them. The repertoire holds some 350,000 clones, about 89% seen once, with around 2.8% in the top ten. Sample: peripheral blood. These TCRs come from a woman aged 25 to 45 with COVID-19, enrolled during active disease.

For the CDR3, the DNA is TGTGCCAGCAGCTTACAAATCCAAGAGACCCAGTACTTC. This translates into CASSLQIQETQYF. The chain carries TRBV7-2 and TRBJ2-5; D is undetermined. This CDR3 contains 13 residues. The V and J ends lost 2 bases and 1 base respectively, with 5 bases between them. Germline V gene data show CDR1 as SGHTA and CDR2 as FQGNSA. Looking up the rest from reference TRBV7-2 and TRBJ2-5 gives the full variable domain: GAGVSQSPSNKVTEKGKDVELRCDPISGHTALYWYRQSLGQGLEFLIYFQGNSAPDKSGLPSDRFSAERTGGSVSTLTIQRTQQEDSAVYLCASSLQIQETQYFGPGTRLLVL.

The chain carries TRBV18 and TRBJ1-1; maybe TRBD1 (6 bases). The CDR3 length is 14 residues. V was pared by 2 bases and J by 3 bases, with 10 bases between. From germline, CDR1 is KGHSH and CDR2 LQKENI. CDR3 sequence reads: CASSPGGSDTEAFF. CDR3 in DNA: TGTGCCAGCTCACCAGGGGGCTCGGACACTGAAGCTTTCTTT.

The chain recombines TRBV19 with TRBJ1-4, with 10 bases matching TRBD1. This CDR3 comprises 15 residues. The germline V gene has CDR1 LNHDA and CDR2 SQIVND (reference sequence). V dropped 5 bases and J dropped 7; count of bases not matched to a gene: 7. CDR3 amino acids: CASSPRQGAGEKLFF. The CDR3 region has the DNA TGTGCCAGTAGTCCGCGACAGGGGGCGGGTGAAAAACTGTTTTTT.

This clone was detected only a few times. This sequence joins TRBV9 and TRBJ2-2; D may be TRBD1 (5 bases). V was trimmed by 5 bases and J by 7 bases, leaving 12 bases between them. Per germline, CDR1 SGDLS and CDR2 YYNGEE. This CDR3 has 13 amino acids. The CDR3 protein is CASRTQRGGELFF. CDR3 DNA sequence: TGTGCCAGCAGAACCCAAAGGGGCGGGGAGCTGTTTTTT.

The chain employs TRBV6-1 and TRBJ1-1, with 7 bases identical to TRBD1. The CDR3 extends over 15 amino acids. The V and J ends lost 0 bases and 7 bases, in that order; junction bases with no gene match: 8. Germline CDR1 reads MNHNS; CDR2 reads SASEGT. CDR3 region: CASSEAGRGLGEAFF. The CDR3 DNA follows: TGTGCCAGCAGTGAAGCGGGAAGGGGGCTTGGTGAAGCTTTCTTT.

The chain employs TRBV4-1 and TRBJ1-2, with 9 bases fitting TRBD1. The CDR3 runs to 15 residues. V was clipped by 2 bases and J by 8 bases; unmatched bases: 9. CDR1 and CDR2 (germline): MGHRA, YSYEKL. The CDR3, as DNA: TGCGCCAGCAGCCAACTGACAGGGGGAGTCTCAGGCTACACCTTC. As protein: CASSQLTGGVSGYTF.

A note on this clone: Germline and junction disagree at one end, which may indicate a read error. The V call is TRBV6-5, the J call TRBJ1-2, with TRBD1 identical over 7 bases. The V gene's germline CDR1 is MNHEY and CDR2 SVGAGI. This CDR3 has 12 amino acids. This chain's CDR3 is CASKLTRDRPFF. CDR3 DNA sequence: TGTGCCAGCAAGTTAACCCGGGACAGACCCTTCTTC.

The V and J genes are TRBV7-2 and TRBJ1-1, with 7 positions matching TRBD1. The length of the CDR3 is 14 residues. Trimming cost V 3 bases and J 6 bases; bases outside gene matches: 7. Looked up from germline, CDR1 is SGHTA and CDR2 is FQGNSA. This CDR3 is CASSLNRGAAEAFF. CDR3 nucleotide sequence: TGTGCCAGCAGCTTGAACAGGGGAGCCGCTGAAGCTTTCTTT.

In regard to this clone: The junction differs from germline at one of its ends, possibly a read error. The chain carries TRBV19 and TRBJ1-2; possible D gene TRBD1, 6 bases. CDR1 and CDR2 (germline): LNHDA, SQIVND (reference sequence). The CDR3 length is 13 residues. The CDR3 spells CASSTRDTQTIFF. In DNA, the CDR3 is TGTGCCAGTAGTACTCGGGACACGCAGACCATTTTCTTC.

V gene TRBV4-2 combines with J gene TRBJ2-2; D unclear. CDR1 is LGHNA and CDR2 is YNFKEQ in the germline V gene. The CDR3 covers 13 residues. The V end lost 1 base, the J end lost 4 bases, and 4 bases lay between the germline ends. The chain's CDR3 is CASSQARTGELFF. The DNA of the CDR3 is TGTGCCAGCAGCCAAGCCCGCACCGGGGAGCTGTTTTTT.

V is TRBV10-3 and J is TRBJ1-5; the D gene is possibly TRBD1 (6 bases). Per germline, CDR1 ENHRY and CDR2 SYGVKD. Trimming took off 3 bases at V and 6 bases at J, with 15 bases between the two ends. CDR3 length: 15 amino acids. CDR3 loop: CAISDRGAPSQPQHF. In DNA form, the CDR3 reads TGTGCCATCAGTGACCGGGGGGCGCCGAGTCAGCCCCAGCATTTT.

The chain recombines TRBV6-2 or TRBV6-3 with TRBJ2-7; D uncertain. CDR1 is MNHEY, CDR2 SVGEGT, per germline. The CDR3 totals 14 residues. V lost 4 bases and J 3 bases, leaving 13 bases between the germline ends. The CDR3 region is CASSSLSRNYEQYV. The CDR3 DNA sequence: TGTGCCAGCAGTTCATTGTCGCGCAACTACGAGCAGTACGTC.